This T cell receptor beta chain is from a study of blood T cell repertoires in COVID-19. Study details: The samples span acute and convalescent COVID-19 from the United States, Italy and Spain.

Produced via immunoSEQ multiplex PCR; TCRdb's table is partial and in-frame only. The sample consists of about 270,000 clones, roughly 86% of them appearing once. Germline trimming cut 8 bases from V and 0 bases from J; bases unmatched to any gene: 7. The CDR3 is made up of 16 amino acids. CDR1 and CDR2 from the germline V gene are MNHEY and SMNVEV (reference sequence). The TCR sequence derives from a man in his forties with active or convalescent COVID-19. This sequence joins TRBV27 and TRBJ1-5; 10 nucleotides align to TRBD1. Sequencing was performed on peripheral blood. The CDR3 region has the DNA TGTGCCAGCGGGGACAGGGGCGTATATAGCAATCAGCCCCAGCATTTT. Its translation is CASGDRGVYSNQPQHF.